These T cell receptor beta chains were read from a single sample in a study of T cells in Graves' hyperthyroidism and ophthalmopathy. TCRdb fed the multiplex PCR reads into MiXCR, producing one record per CDR3 protein. The profile shows about 840,000 distinct CDR3 sequences, about 38% of them singletons. Material: blood. These receptors were taken from a man in his late teens or twenties with Graves' hyperthyroidism. CDR3s include the opening cysteine and the closing phenylalanine or tryptophan. Each record gives: J gene, D gene, clone size, CDR3 length, V gene, CDR3 DNA, CDR3 protein. A D gene is named only where the DNA matches it firmly. Size is omitted from some rows. Given values are once, few, many or a class for expanded clones.

j_gene: TRBJ1-3; d_gene: .; abundance: many; len: 15; v_gene: TRBV29-1; CDR3nt: TGCAGCGTTGCGCCAACCAGGGGAGGAGGAAACACCATATATTTT; CDR3aa: CSVAPTRGGGNTIYF
j_gene: TRBJ2-7; d_gene: .; abundance: few; len: 15; v_gene: TRBV7-6; CDR3nt: TGTGCCAGCAGCTGGATCGGGGGAACCTCCTACGAGCAGTACTTC; CDR3aa: CASSWIGGTSYEQYF
j_gene: TRBJ1-1; d_gene: .; abundance: .; len: 12; v_gene: TRBV9; CDR3nt: TGTGCCAGCAGTTTGTTGCCAGCGGAAGCTTTCTTT; CDR3aa: CASSLLPAEAFF
j_gene: TRBJ2-5; d_gene: TRBD1; abundance: .; len: 15; v_gene: TRBV5-6; CDR3nt: TGTGCCAGCAGCTTGTGGTTACAGGGGCAGGAGACCCAGTACTTC; CDR3aa: CASSLWLQGQETQYF
j_gene: TRBJ1-6; d_gene: .; abundance: many; len: 13; v_gene: TRBV19; CDR3nt: TGTGCCAGTTCAGGACAAGGGACTTCACCCCTCCACTTT; CDR3aa: CASSGQGTSPLHF
j_gene: TRBJ1-4; d_gene: .; abundance: .; len: 18; v_gene: TRBV2; CDR3nt: TGTGCCAGCAGTGCGCTTACGGGGGGCGCGAGGGACGGGGAAAAACTGTTTTTT; CDR3aa: CASSALTGGARDGEKLFF
j_gene: TRBJ2-5; d_gene: .; abundance: many; len: 13; v_gene: TRBV11-2; CDR3nt: TGTGCCAGCAGCTTAGACCAGGGAGAGACCCAGTACTTC; CDR3aa: CASSLDQGETQYF
j_gene: TRBJ2-2; d_gene: TRBD2; abundance: few; len: 17; v_gene: TRBV2; CDR3nt: TGTGCCAGCAGTGAATTTCTAGCGGTCCTGAACACCGGGGAGCTGTTTTTT; CDR3aa: CASSEFLAVLNTGELFF
j_gene: TRBJ2-5; d_gene: .; abundance: .; len: 14; v_gene: TRBV20-1; CDR3nt: TGCAGTGCTAGAGTGTCCAGGGGGGGTGAGACCCAGTACTTC; CDR3aa: CSARVSRGGETQYF
j_gene: TRBJ1-2; d_gene: TRBD1; abundance: .; len: 12; v_gene: TRBV6-1; CDR3nt: TGTGCCATCAGTCGGGACAGGTATGGCTACACCTTC; CDR3aa: CAISRDRYGYTF
j_gene: TRBJ1-5; d_gene: TRBD1; abundance: .; len: 13; v_gene: TRBV15; CDR3nt: TGTGCCCGACCCGGGACAGGGAATCAGCCCCAGCATTTT; CDR3aa: CARPGTGNQPQHF
j_gene: TRBJ1-2; d_gene: .; abundance: many; len: 13; v_gene: TRBV14; CDR3nt: TGTGCCAGCAGCCAACAGGGTACCTATGGCTACACCTTC; CDR3aa: CASSQQGTYGYTF
j_gene: TRBJ1-5; d_gene: .; abundance: once; len: 17; v_gene: TRBV6-1; CDR3nt: TGTGCCAGCAGTGAAGCCTCCCTAGGTCGGGCGAATCAGCCCCAGCATTTT; CDR3aa: CASSEASLGRANQPQHF
j_gene: TRBJ1-2; d_gene: .; abundance: few; len: 12; v_gene: TRBV3-1; CDR3nt: TGTGCCAGCAGTAAAGGGGCCTATGGCTACACCTTC; CDR3aa: CASSKGAYGYTF
j_gene: TRBJ2-7; d_gene: TRBD1; abundance: .; len: 14; v_gene: TRBV25-1; CDR3nt: TGTGCCAGCAGTCACCAGGGGGAGACCTACGAGCAGTACTTC; CDR3aa: CASSHQGETYEQYF
j_gene: TRBJ1-1; d_gene: .; abundance: .; len: 12; v_gene: TRBV20-1; CDR3nt: TGCAGTGCTAGAGCGCCTACCCCTGAAGCTTTCTTT; CDR3aa: CSARAPTPEAFF
j_gene: TRBJ1-1; d_gene: .; abundance: .; len: 16; v_gene: TRBV7-9; CDR3nt: TGTGCCAGCAGCCCGGGACTATATGGTGGGAACACTGAAGCTTTCTTT; CDR3aa: CASSPGLYGGNTEAFF
j_gene: TRBJ1-6; d_gene: .; abundance: .; len: 14; v_gene: TRBV7-6; CDR3nt: TGTGCCAGCAGAGGGGCGGGGGGCGCTTCACCCCTCCACTTT; CDR3aa: CASRGAGGASPLHF
j_gene: TRBJ1-5; d_gene: TRBD1; abundance: .; len: 15; v_gene: TRBV16; CDR3nt: TGTGCCAGCAGCCAAAATGGACAGGGAGATCAGCCCCAGCATTTT; CDR3aa: CASSQNGQGDQPQHF
j_gene: TRBJ2-1; d_gene: .; abundance: .; len: 14; v_gene: TRBV2; CDR3nt: TGTGCCAGCACCAAACCCGGGGTTCCCGATGAGCAGTTCTTC; CDR3aa: CASTKPGVPDEQFF
j_gene: TRBJ2-5; d_gene: .; abundance: few; len: 15; v_gene: TRBV20-1; CDR3nt: TGCAGTGCTAGAGATGCAGGGGAACCCCAAGAGACCCAGTACTTC; CDR3aa: CSARDAGEPQETQYF
j_gene: TRBJ2-5; d_gene: TRBD2; abundance: few; len: 16; v_gene: TRBV7-9; CDR3nt: TGTGCCAGCAGCGTAACTAGCGCACTCAGTCAAGAGACCCAGTACTTC; CDR3aa: CASSVTSALSQETQYF